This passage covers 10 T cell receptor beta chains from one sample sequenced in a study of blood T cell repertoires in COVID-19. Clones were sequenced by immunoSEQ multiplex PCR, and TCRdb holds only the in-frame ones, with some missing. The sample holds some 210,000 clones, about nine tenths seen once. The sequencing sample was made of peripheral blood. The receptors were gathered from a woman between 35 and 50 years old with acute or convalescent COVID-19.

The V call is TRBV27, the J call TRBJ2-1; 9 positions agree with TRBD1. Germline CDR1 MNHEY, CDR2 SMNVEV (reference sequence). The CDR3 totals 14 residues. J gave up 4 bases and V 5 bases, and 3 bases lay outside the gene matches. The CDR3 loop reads CASSTGTGYNEQFF. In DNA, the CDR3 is TGTGCCAGCAGTACCGGGACAGGGTACAATGAGCAGTTCTTC.

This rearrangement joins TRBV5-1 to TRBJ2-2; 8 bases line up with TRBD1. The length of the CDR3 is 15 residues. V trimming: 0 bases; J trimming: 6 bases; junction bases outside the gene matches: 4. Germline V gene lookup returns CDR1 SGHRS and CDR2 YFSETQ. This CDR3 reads CASSLVTGGAGELFF. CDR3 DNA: TGCGCCAGCAGCTTGGTAACAGGGGGTGCCGGGGAGCTGTTTTTT.

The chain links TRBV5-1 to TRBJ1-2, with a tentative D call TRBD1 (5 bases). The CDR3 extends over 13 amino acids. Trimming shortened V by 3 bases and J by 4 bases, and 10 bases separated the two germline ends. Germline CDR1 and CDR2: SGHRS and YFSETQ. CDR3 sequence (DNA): TGCGCCAGCAGCTCGACAGTTACCTATGGCTACACCTTC. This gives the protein CASSSTVTYGYTF.

The CDR3, as DNA: TGCAGCGCAAAGGGAAGCGGAGAGACCCAGTACTTC. Its protein product is CSAKGSGETQYF. The chain combines TRBV29-1 with TRBJ2-5; tentative D call: TRBD2 (5 bases). Trimming removed 7 bases from V and 4 bases from J, with 13 bases in between. Germline CDR1 and CDR2: SQVTM and ANQGSEA. The CDR3 sequence is 12 residues long.

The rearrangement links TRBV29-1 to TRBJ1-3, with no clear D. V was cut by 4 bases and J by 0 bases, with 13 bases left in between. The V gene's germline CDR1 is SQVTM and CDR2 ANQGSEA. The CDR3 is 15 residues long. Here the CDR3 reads CSVGSLFGSGNTIYF. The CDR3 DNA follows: TGCAGCGTTGGAAGCCTTTTTGGCTCTGGAAACACCATATATTTT.

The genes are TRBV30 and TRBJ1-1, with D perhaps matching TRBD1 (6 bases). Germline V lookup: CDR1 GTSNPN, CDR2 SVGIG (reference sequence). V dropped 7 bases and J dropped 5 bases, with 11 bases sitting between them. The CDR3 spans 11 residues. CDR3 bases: TGTGCCTTCAGGGGTCTAACTGAAGCTTTCTTT. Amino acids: CAFRGLTEAFF.

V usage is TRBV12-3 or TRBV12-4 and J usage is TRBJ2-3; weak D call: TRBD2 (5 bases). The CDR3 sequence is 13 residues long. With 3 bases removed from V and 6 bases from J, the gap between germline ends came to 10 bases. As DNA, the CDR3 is TGTGCCAGCAGTTTGGGCGGGTCGGATACGCAGTATTTT. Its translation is CASSLGGSDTQYF.

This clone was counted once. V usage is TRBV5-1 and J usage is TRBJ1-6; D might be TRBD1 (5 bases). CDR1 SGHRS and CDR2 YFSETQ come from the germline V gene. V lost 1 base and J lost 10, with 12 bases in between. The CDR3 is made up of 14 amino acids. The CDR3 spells CASSLPLRESPLHF. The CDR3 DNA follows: TGCGCCAGCAGCTTGCCCCTCAGGGAATCACCCCTCCACTTT.

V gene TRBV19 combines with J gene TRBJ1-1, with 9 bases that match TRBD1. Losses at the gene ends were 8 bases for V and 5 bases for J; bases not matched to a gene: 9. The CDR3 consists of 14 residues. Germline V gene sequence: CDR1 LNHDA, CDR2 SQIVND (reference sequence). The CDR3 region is CASGPTGTGTEAFF. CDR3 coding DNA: TGTGCCAGTGGCCCGACAGGGACAGGGACTGAAGCTTTCTTT.

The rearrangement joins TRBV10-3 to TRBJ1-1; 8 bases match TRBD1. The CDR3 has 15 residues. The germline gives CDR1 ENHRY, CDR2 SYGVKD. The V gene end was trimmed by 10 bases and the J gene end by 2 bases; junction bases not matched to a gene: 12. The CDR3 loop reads CATRQGTWNNTEAFF. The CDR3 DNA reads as TGTGCCACCCGACAGGGGACATGGAATAACACTGAAGCTTTCTTT.